Below, 29 T cell receptor beta chains from the same sample are listed, as sequenced in a study of T cell responses to AZD1222 COVID-19 vaccine. Sequencing used immunoSEQ multiplex PCR; TCRdb keeps in-frame clones, though not all of them. The sample yields more than 150,000 clones, under 95% seen once. The sample was peripheral blood, taken 28 days after the second AZD1222 dose. These TCRs come from an adult who received the AZD1222 COVID-19 vaccine.

The rearrangement joins TRBV10-3 to TRBJ1-1; tentatively, D is TRBD1 (6 bases). Germline CDR1 ENHRY, CDR2 SYGVKD. Trimming removed 2 bases at V and 0 bases at J, with 7 bases between. This CDR3 has 14 amino acids. In DNA form, the CDR3 reads TGTGCCATCAGTGAGACAGGGATGAACACTGAAGCTTTCTTT. It codes for CAISETGMNTEAFF.

This chain connects TRBV6-2 or TRBV6-3 to TRBJ1-2; D may be TRBD1 (6 bases). This CDR3 is built from 13 residues. From germline, CDR1 is MNHEY and CDR2 SVGEGT. V shed 2 bases and J shed 4 bases, with 8 bases lying between them. CDR3 in amino acids: CASSYGGTYGYTF. The CDR3 DNA follows: TGTGCCAGCAGTTACGGGGGCACCTATGGCTACACCTTC.

The V gene is TRBV11-1, the J gene TRBJ1-1; D is unclear. Deletions cut 1 base from V and 7 bases from J, with 10 bases between. This CDR3 is 13 amino acids long. From germline, CDR1 is SGHAT and CDR2 FQDESV (reference sequence). For the CDR3, the DNA is TGTGCCAGCAGCTTAGGACTGACTAGTGAAGCTTTCTTT. It yields the protein CASSLGLTSEAFF.

This chain links TRBV5-1 with TRBJ1-1; a possible D gene is TRBD1 (5 bases). CDR3 length: 15 amino acids. Germline loops: CDR1 SGHRS, CDR2 YFSETQ. Between the trimmed V and J ends, which lost 2 bases and 5 bases, there was a span of 16 bases. CDR3 nucleotides: TGCGCCAGCAGCTTCAACGGTGAGGGGCGGACTGAAGCTTTCTTT. It translates to CASSFNGEGRTEAFF.

CDR3 coding DNA: TGTGCCAGCAGCCGGGACCTCCGTTCACCCCTCCACTTT. This codes for CASSRDLRSPLHF. The chain joins TRBV11-2 to TRBJ1-6; a weak D match, TRBD1 (5 bases). V lost 5 bases, J lost 9 bases, and 11 bases lay in between. The CDR3 is made up of 13 amino acids. Germline V lookup: CDR1 SGHAT, CDR2 FQNNGV.

The genes are TRBV6-2 or TRBV6-3 and TRBJ1-5; 9 positions agree with TRBD1. The CDR3 length is 14 residues. Per the germline V gene, CDR1 is MNHEY and CDR2 is SVGEGT. The trim removed 5 bases at V and 4 bases at J, leaving 3 bases unmatched. The CDR3 is CASSQTGGNQPQHF. Written as DNA, the CDR3 is TGTGCCAGCAGTCAGACAGGGGGTAATCAGCCCCAGCATTTT.

This clone was seen only once. This chain links TRBV11-2 with TRBJ1-3; D possibly corresponds to TRBD1 (5 bases). V was pared by 6 bases and J by 1 base, with 13 bases between. CDR1 is SGHAT and CDR2 is FQNNGV in the germline V gene. This CDR3 has 15 amino acids. Written as DNA, the CDR3 is TGTGCCAGCAGTTCCATCAGGGATTCTGGAAACACCATATATTTT. It codes for CASSSIRDSGNTIYF. Together with reference TRBV11-2 and TRBJ1-3, the CDR3 gives the full variable domain: EAGVAQSPRYKIIEKRQSVAFWCNPISGHATLYWYQQILGQGPKLLIQFQNNGVVDDSQLPKDRFSAERLKGVDSTLKIQPAKLEDSAVYLCASSSIRDSGNTIYFGEGSWLTVV.

The sample holds a few counts of this clone. V gene TRBV29-1 combines with J gene TRBJ1-2; D may be TRBD1 (6 bases). Deletions cut 4 bases from V and 7 bases from J, with 10 bases between. The CDR3 extends over 11 amino acids. The germline V gene has CDR1 SQVTM and CDR2 ANQGSEA. In DNA form, the CDR3 reads TGCAGCGTTGCAGGGGCAGGTGGCTACACCTTC. As protein: CSVAGAGGYTF.

The V gene is TRBV3-1 (or the pseudogene TRBV3-2), the J gene TRBJ2-5, with a weak D call TRBD1 (5 bases). Germline CDR1 reads LGHDT; CDR2 reads YNNKEL (reference sequence). V was trimmed by 2 bases and J by 4 bases, leaving 14 bases between them. The CDR3 runs 15 residues. The CDR3 spells CASSQSGFDRETQYF. As DNA, the CDR3 is TGTGCCAGCAGCCAATCAGGGTTTGATAGAGAGACCCAGTACTTC.

The chain combines TRBV29-1 with TRBJ1-2, with TRBD1 as a possible D gene (5 bases). Germline V gene data show CDR1 as SQVTM and CDR2 as ANQGSEA. The V and J ends lost 5 bases and 3 bases respectively, with 13 bases between them. The length of the CDR3 is 13 residues. The CDR3 sequence is CSVRGDGYYGYTF. CDR3 nucleotide sequence: TGCAGCGTTAGAGGGGATGGCTACTATGGCTACACCTTC.

The V call is TRBV18, the J call TRBJ2-7; D is possibly TRBD1 (5 bases). The V gene lost 3 bases and the J gene lost 4 bases, with 10 bases spanning the gap. CDR3 size: 13 residues. Germline V gene data show CDR1 as KGHSH and CDR2 as LQKENI. CDR3 in DNA: TGTGCCAGCTCACCTCGACAGCAGTACGAGCAGTACTTC. Translated, it gives CASSPRQQYEQYF.

The CDR3 nucleotides read TGTGCCAGCTCACCAGGACTTAGCAATCAGCCCCAGCATTTT. Protein sequence: CASSPGLSNQPQHF. The V and J genes are TRBV18 and TRBJ1-5; the D is unclear. Looked up from germline, CDR1 is KGHSH and CDR2 is LQKENI. With 2 bases removed from V and 0 bases from J, the gap between germline ends came to 5 bases. The CDR3 consists of 14 residues.

The DNA for the CDR3 is TGTGCCACCGCCCCCTACACAGACTCTGGAAACACCATATATTTT. This gives the protein CATAPYTDSGNTIYF. This rearrangement joins TRBV10-3 to TRBJ1-3, with D uncertain. This CDR3 is 15 amino acids long. The germline V gene has CDR1 ENHRY and CDR2 SYGVKD. V dropped 10 bases and J dropped 0 bases, with 16 bases sitting between them.

This chain links TRBV7-3 with TRBJ2-1; D gene uncertain. The CDR3 sequence is 13 residues long. From germline, CDR1 is SGHTA and CDR2 FQGTGA. Trimming stripped 5 bases from V and 0 bases from J, with 5 bases between. As DNA, the CDR3 is TGTGCCAGCAGCCCGAGCTCCTACAATGAGCAGTTCTTC. Its protein product is CASSPSSYNEQFF.

This sequence joins TRBV7-2 and TRBJ1-1, with D perhaps matching TRBD1 (6 bases). The CDR3 sequence is 15 residues long. Trimming took off 5 bases at V and 7 bases at J, with 20 bases between the two ends. Germline lookup yields CDR1 SGHTA and CDR2 FQGNSA. CDR3 sequence (DNA): TGTGCCAGCAGCCCCAGGGAGGGGGTTAAGGGTGAAGCTTTCTTT. Protein product: CASSPREGVKGEAFF.

The CDR3 loop is CASSGILNSGANVLTF. CDR3 sequence (DNA): TGTGCCAGCAGTGGGATACTCAACTCTGGGGCCAACGTCCTGACTTTC. The chain combines TRBV27 with TRBJ2-6; D is ambiguous. The CDR3 loop spans 16 amino acids. Germline V lookup: CDR1 MNHEY, CDR2 SMNVEV (reference sequence). V lost 5 bases, J lost 0 bases, and 11 bases lay in between.

The chain is built from TRBV5-4 and TRBJ2-5; D might be TRBD1 or TRBD2, each matching 6 bases. V was trimmed by 10 bases and J by 5 bases, leaving 21 bases between them. Germline-derived CDR1 and CDR2 are SGHNT and YYREEE (reference sequence). The CDR3 is made up of 14 amino acids. The CDR3 nucleotides read TGTGCCTGGGCTAAGGGGGGCCCGCAGGAGACCCAGTACTTC. Its translation is CAWAKGGPQETQYF.

This chain connects TRBV12-2 to TRBJ2-2; the D call TRBD1 from the table was never checked on the DNA. TRBV12-2 is given as a pseudogene. This CDR3 contains 19 residues. CDR3 DNA: TGTGCAAGTCGCATATCTGAATTTATCGGGACAGACGACACCGGGGAGCTGTTTTTT. The encoded protein is CASRISEFIGTDDTGELFF.

The chain recombines TRBV27 with TRBJ1-2; possible D gene TRBD1, 6 bases. With 5 bases removed from V and 8 bases from J, the gap between germline ends came to 15 bases. CDR3 size: 13 residues. Germline values: CDR1 MNHEY, CDR2 SMNVEV (reference sequence). CDR3 residues: CASSPGQSEGYTF. CDR3 coding DNA: TGTGCCAGCAGTCCTGGACAGTCAGAGGGCTACACCTTC.

The rearrangement uses TRBV19 and TRBJ2-1, with D hard to call. V shed 5 bases and J shed 2 bases, with 7 bases lying between them. Germline CDR1 and CDR2: LNHDA and SQIVND (reference sequence). The CDR3 covers 13 residues. The CDR3 region has the DNA TGTGCCAGTAGTGAAGGGCCCTACAATGAGCAGTTCTTC. This encodes CASSEGPYNEQFF.

The genes are TRBV24-1 and TRBJ1-2; D is possibly TRBD1 (5 bases). Trimming left V 9 bases short and J 3 bases short, with 13 bases between. The CDR3 is made up of 13 amino acids. The germline V gene has CDR1 KGHDR and CDR2 SFDVKD. The CDR3 is CATRGGADYGYTF. In DNA form, the CDR3 reads TGTGCCACCCGGGGCGGGGCAGACTATGGCTACACCTTC.

The V and J genes are TRBV2 and TRBJ1-1, with 10 bases lining up with TRBD1. The ends lost 2 bases at V and 6 bases at J; junction bases unmatched: 6. The germline gives CDR1 SNHLY, CDR2 FYNNEI. The CDR3 loop spans 15 amino acids. The CDR3 nucleotides are TGTGCCAGCAGTGAAAGGGGACAGGGGTTGGCTGAAGCTTTCTTT. The encoded protein is CASSERGQGLAEAFF.

V usage is TRBV27 and J usage is TRBJ1-1, with D tentatively TRBD1 (6 bases). CDR1 MNHEY and CDR2 SMNVEV come from the germline V gene (reference sequence). V was clipped by 5 bases and J by 4 bases, with 14 bases between them. This CDR3 spans 14 amino acids. DNA for the CDR3: TGTGCCAGCAGTCAACAGGGTTGGGGCACTGAAGCTTTCTTT. Amino acid sequence: CASSQQGWGTEAFF.

This chain connects TRBV11-3 to TRBJ2-1; D ambiguous. Germline V lookup: CDR1 SGHNT, CDR2 YENEEA. Trimming shortened V by 6 bases and J by 0 bases, and 6 bases separated the two germline ends. This CDR3 has 13 amino acids. DNA of the CDR3: TGTGCCAGCAGGCCAAGCTCCTACAATGAGCAGTTCTTC. Its translation: CASRPSSYNEQFF.

The chain carries TRBV7-2 and TRBJ2-3; D is unresolved. The CDR3 runs to 14 residues. Germline values: CDR1 SGHTA, CDR2 FQGNSA. The germline V and J ends were trimmed by 7 bases and 0 bases, with 11 bases remaining between them. The CDR3 DNA follows: TGTGCCAGCACCTCTCCCCCTAGCACAGATACGCAGTATTTT. Encoded protein: CASTSPPSTDTQYF. The full variable domain, rest sourced from reference TRBV7-2 and TRBJ2-3, is GAGVSQSPSNKVTEKGKDVELRCDPISGHTALYWYRQSLGQGLEFLIYFQGNSAPDKSGLPSDRFSAERTGGSVSTLTIQRTQQEDSAVYLCASTSPPSTDTQYFGPGTRLTVL.

The rearrangement joins TRBV4-1 to TRBJ2-5; D gene uncertain. The V gene lost 3 bases and the J gene lost 0 bases, with 8 bases spanning the gap. CDR1 is MGHRA and CDR2 is YSYEKL in the germline V gene. This CDR3 region has 14 residues. CDR3 loop: CASSQSTYQETQYF. The CDR3 DNA reads as TGCGCCAGCAGCCAGTCGACATACCAAGAGACCCAGTACTTC.

The rearrangement joins TRBV6-5 to TRBJ2-3; no clear D gene. This CDR3 has 13 residues. Germline lookup yields CDR1 MNHEY and CDR2 SVGAGI. V lost 5 bases to trimming and J lost 5 bases, with 11 bases between them. The CDR3 region is CASSKTFLDTQYF. For the CDR3, the DNA is TGTGCCAGCAGTAAGACATTTCTAGATACGCAGTATTTT.

The J gene is TRBJ1-2, the V gene TRBV25-1, with D possibly matching TRBD1 (5 bases). V lost 0 bases to trimming and J lost 4 bases, with 9 bases between them. Germline loops: CDR1 MGHDK, CDR2 SYGVNS. CDR3 length: 14 residues. The CDR3 sequence is CASSEYRDGYGYTF. The DNA for the CDR3 is TGTGCCAGCAGTGAATACAGGGACGGCTATGGCTACACCTTC.

The J gene is TRBJ1-2, the V gene TRBV3-1 (or the pseudogene TRBV3-2), with D possibly TRBD1 on 5 matching bases. The CDR3 loop spans 13 amino acids. CDR1 is LGHDT, CDR2 YNNKEL, per germline (reference sequence). The V gene lost 4 bases and the J gene lost 4 bases, with 10 bases spanning the gap. DNA for the CDR3: TGTGCCAGCAGCCTTGCAGGGTTCTATGGCTACACCTTC. Residues: CASSLAGFYGYTF.